The 28 T cell receptor beta chains reported below all come from one sample, sequenced in a study of shared clonotypes between healthy human individuals. The data were produced by immunoSEQ multiplex PCR, yet TCRdb's version contains in-frame clones alone and is incomplete. Of about 2.1 million clones listed, approximately 92% were seen once; the top ten hold roughly 1.7%. Terminally differentiated effector memory CD45RA+ cells were excluded from the naive CD8 cells, which were CD45RO-negative and positively selected for CCR7. The sequenced sample was naive CD8+ T cells from PBMCs. Receptor source: a man aged 18 to 30 in good health. Some clones in this sample may be carry-over from other donors' samples.

This clone was counted only a few times. The rearrangement links TRBV4-1 to TRBJ1-1; D call uncertain. The CDR3 sequence is 13 residues long. Germline V gene lookup returns CDR1 MGHRA and CDR2 YSYEKL. V lost 6 bases, J lost 1 base, and 9 bases lay in between. CDR3 sequence (DNA): TGCGCCAGCAGAGTTACCCAGAACACTGAAGCTTTCTTT. It is translated as CASRVTQNTEAFF.

The sample holds one count of this clone. This chain connects TRBV4-1 to TRBJ2-7, with 9 bases aligning to TRBD1. Germline trimming cut 2 bases from V and 3 bases from J; bases unmatched to any gene: 2. The CDR3 has 14 residues. Germline V CDR1 and CDR2: MGHRA, YSYEKL. DNA for the CDR3: TGCGCCAGCAGCCAACCGGGACAGGGCTACGAGCAGTACTTC. Amino acid sequence: CASSQPGQGYEQYF.

V and J are TRBV6-1 and TRBJ2-3; 7 nucleotides agree with TRBD2. V was clipped by 8 bases and J by 4 bases; unmatched bases: 9. Germline CDR1 reads MNHNS; CDR2 reads SASEGT. This CDR3 is built from 14 residues. In DNA form, the CDR3 reads TGTGCCAGCGGAGAGGGGCTAGCGGCAGATACGCAGTATTTT. Protein product: CASGEGLAADTQYF.

Note on this clone: This CDR3 is also generated by other DNA sequences in the sample. The chain is built from TRBV9 and TRBJ2-7; 13 nucleotides match TRBD2. CDR1 and CDR2 from the germline V gene are SGDLS and YYNGEE. CDR3 length: 16 amino acids. J was trimmed by 0 bases and V by 3 bases; bases with no gene match: 3. The CDR3 spells CASSARTSGSSYEQYF. CDR3 nucleotide sequence: TGTGCCAGCAGCGCCCGGACTAGCGGGAGCTCCTACGAGCAGTACTTC.

The chain has TRBV28 and TRBJ2-2; unclear D gene. The V end was cut by 6 bases, the J end by 6 bases, with 14 bases between. Germline loops: CDR1 MDHEN, CDR2 SYDVKM. The CDR3 length is 14 residues. As DNA, the CDR3 is TGTGCCAGCAGCCTAGAGCAGGTCGCCGGGGAGCTGTTTTTT. It is translated as CASSLEQVAGELFF. The variable domain in full, with the rest retrieved from reference TRBV28 and TRBJ2-2, is DVKVTQSSRYLVKRTGEKVFLECVQDMDHENMFWYRQDPGLGLRLIYFSYDVKMKEKGDIPEGYSVSREKKERFSLILESASTNQTSMYLCASSLEQVAGELFFGEGSRLTVL.

The chain is built from TRBV7-9 and TRBJ1-3; perhaps TRBD1 as D (5 bases). Germline CDR1 and CDR2: SEHNR and FQNEAQ (reference sequence). The CDR3 is 14 residues long. Between the trimmed V and J ends, which lost 7 bases and 0 bases, there was a span of 10 bases. The CDR3 protein is CASIGQDSGNTIYF. The DNA of the CDR3 is TGTGCCAGCATCGGACAAGACTCTGGAAACACCATATATTTT. Combining the CDR3 with reference TRBV7-9 and TRBJ1-3 gives the whole variable domain DTGVSQNPRHKITKRGQNVTFRCDPISEHNRLYWYRQTLGQGPEFLTYFQNEAQLEKSRLLSDRFSAERPKGSFSTLEIQRTEQGDSAMYLCASIGQDSGNTIYFGEGSWLTVV.

The chain links TRBV27 to TRBJ2-1; D is perhaps TRBD1 (5 bases). CDR3 size: 16 residues. Germline V gives CDR1 MNHEY, CDR2 SMNVEV (reference sequence). Trimming removed 9 bases at V and 0 bases at J, with 18 bases between. The CDR3 DNA sequence: TGTGCCAGTTCTCCAGGGCAGTCCCTCTCCTACAATGAGCAGTTCTTC. Protein product: CASSPGQSLSYNEQFF.

V is TRBV6-5 and J is TRBJ1-4; 8 bases map to TRBD1. CDR1 and CDR2 from the germline V gene are MNHEY and SVGAGI. Trimming removed 5 bases from V and 8 bases from J; junction bases left unmatched: 7. CDR3 length: 14 amino acids. Here the CDR3 DNA reads TGTGCCAGCAGTCGGACAGGGAGAGTAGAAAAACTGTTTTTT. Amino acids: CASSRTGRVEKLFF.

This sequence joins TRBV27 and TRBJ1-2; D is unresolved. V gave up 8 bases and J gave up 3 bases, with 13 bases separating them. The CDR3 is 13 amino acids. CDR1 MNHEY and CDR2 SMNVEV come from the germline V gene (reference sequence). CDR3 in amino acids: CASSPDGDYGYTF. CDR3 in DNA: TGTGCCAGCTCCCCGGACGGAGACTATGGCTACACCTTC.

The J gene is TRBJ2-3, the V gene TRBV4-1, with D tentatively TRBD2 (6 bases). This CDR3 has 15 residues. Deletions cut 8 bases from V and 6 bases from J, with 21 bases between. Germline-derived CDR1 and CDR2 are MGHRA and YSYEKL. CDR3 region: CASGSGTGLDDTQYF. The CDR3 region has the DNA TGCGCCAGCGGGTCCGGGACGGGACTCGATGATACGCAGTATTTT.

This clone was detected once. This chain uses TRBV4-2 with TRBJ2-7; 7 bases are a match to TRBD1. Germline loops: CDR1 LGHNA, CDR2 YNFKEQ. The CDR3 loop spans 15 amino acids. Unmatched junction bases numbered 8, after V lost 4 bases and J lost 2 bases. CDR3 bases: TGTGCCAGCAGCCTACTCCGGGACAGAACCTACGAGCAGTACTTC. Protein sequence: CASSLLRDRTYEQYF.

The chain joins TRBV29-1 to TRBJ2-5, with 11 bases fitting TRBD2. The J segment lost 2 bases and the V segment lost 7 bases, leaving 6 bases of the junction unmatched. This CDR3 has 14 residues. Germline lookup yields CDR1 SQVTM and CDR2 ANQGSEA. CDR3 nucleotides: TGCAGCGCCCCGGGACTAGCGGATCAAGAGACCCAGTACTTC. Amino acids: CSAPGLADQETQYF.

The genes are TRBV4-1 and TRBJ2-7; D may be TRBD1 (5 bases). There are 13 residues in the CDR3. V gave up 0 bases and J gave up 7 bases, with 10 bases separating them. Per the germline V gene, CDR1 is MGHRA and CDR2 is YSYEKL. CDR3 coding DNA: TGCGCCAGCAGCCAAGACTTAAGACAGGAGCAGTACTTC. Its translation: CASSQDLRQEQYF.

V and J are TRBV4-1 and TRBJ1-1, with TRBD1 identical over 8 bases. This CDR3 is 15 amino acids long. V lost 4 bases, J lost 3 bases, and 7 bases stayed unmatched. Germline V lookup: CDR1 MGHRA, CDR2 YSYEKL. For the CDR3, the DNA is TGCGCCAGCAGCCGGGCCAGGGGGCCCGACACTGAAGCTTTCTTT. Translated: CASSRARGPDTEAFF.

V usage is TRBV5-4 and J usage is TRBJ2-2, with D possibly called TRBD1 or TRBD2 (5 bases each). The CDR3 has 11 residues. Germline V gives CDR1 SGHNT, CDR2 YYREEE (reference sequence). Between the trimmed V and J ends, which lost 7 bases and 4 bases, there was a span of 5 bases. This CDR3 is CASGGTGELFF. DNA of the CDR3: TGTGCCAGCGGGGGCACCGGGGAGCTGTTTTTT.

The J gene is TRBJ2-2, the V gene TRBV13; no reliable D call. CDR3 size: 12 residues. Trimming took 5 bases from V and 8 from J, leaving 9 bases between them. Germline V gene sequence: CDR1 PRHDT, CDR2 FYEKMQ (reference sequence). Here the CDR3 reads CASSDMAGELFF. The CDR3 DNA is TGTGCCAGCAGCGATATGGCTGGGGAGCTGTTTTTT.

Of note for this clone: This may be a read error: a much more frequent sequence differs by one nucleotide. The sample carries other DNA sequences with the same CDR3. V is TRBV5-6 and J is TRBJ1-1; the D gene is possibly TRBD1 (5 bases). V lost 2 bases and J 0 bases, leaving 5 bases between the germline ends. This CDR3 is built from 13 residues. Germline lookup yields CDR1 SGHDT and CDR2 YYEEEE. The CDR3 is CASSLGVNTEAFF. The CDR3 region has the DNA TGTGCCAGCAGCTTAGGGGTGAACACTGAAGCTTTCTTT.

This rearrangement joins TRBV4-3 to TRBJ2-5, with TRBD2 matching 10 bases. Germline V gene sequence: CDR1 LGHNA, CDR2 YSLEER. J gave up 4 bases and V 4 bases, and 12 bases lay outside the gene matches. This CDR3 region has 17 residues. The DNA for the CDR3 is TGCGCCAGCAGCCCAAAAGGAGGCCGACTAGCGGGAGAGACCCAGTACTTC. This sequence encodes CASSPKGGRLAGETQYF.

This clone was recorded once. The chain couples TRBV28 to TRBJ2-1; TRBD1 is a possible D gene (5 bases). This CDR3 spans 15 amino acids. Trimming took off 5 bases at V and 9 bases at J, with 20 bases between the two ends. The germline gives CDR1 MDHEN, CDR2 SYDVKM. The CDR3 bases are TGTGCCAGCAGTCCCATTGCCGGGCAGGGCGGTGAGCAGTTCTTC. This codes for CASSPIAGQGGEQFF.

The V call is TRBV4-1, the J call TRBJ2-1; 9 positions agree with TRBD1. The ends lost 8 bases at V and 6 bases at J; junction bases unmatched: 8. Germline values: CDR1 MGHRA, CDR2 YSYEKL. The CDR3 sequence is 14 residues long. The CDR3 bases are TGCGCCAGCCAATCAATGGGACAGGGCAATGAGCAGTTCTTC. As protein: CASQSMGQGNEQFF.

As regards this clone: At the DNA level, this CDR3 is encoded by other sequences in the same sample as well. The rearrangement joins TRBV29-1 to TRBJ2-7; TRBD1 agrees at 7 bases. The V gene's germline CDR1 is SQVTM and CDR2 ANQGSEA. V dropped 7 bases and J dropped 2; count of bases not matched to a gene: 5. The CDR3 loop spans 12 amino acids. Written as DNA, the CDR3 is TGCAGCGCCAGACAGGGACCCTACGAGCAGTACTTC. Amino acid sequence: CSARQGPYEQYF.

The chain carries TRBV6-6 and TRBJ2-7, with no clear D. Germline lookup yields CDR1 MNHNY and CDR2 SVGAGI (reference sequence). The length of the CDR3 is 11 residues. Between the trimmed V and J ends, which lost 9 bases and 3 bases, there was a span of 9 bases. The CDR3 region is CASIDGYEQYF. As DNA, the CDR3 is TGTGCCAGTATTGACGGCTACGAGCAGTACTTC.

The chain joins TRBV7-9 to TRBJ1-1, with unresolved D. Germline lookup yields CDR1 SEHNR and CDR2 FQNEAQ (reference sequence). Trimming took 5 bases from V and 5 from J, leaving 15 bases between them. CDR3 length: 14 amino acids. In DNA form, the CDR3 reads TGTGCCAGCAGCCGACCAAATGAGGAAACTGAAGCTTTCTTT. Protein sequence: CASSRPNEETEAFF.

J is TRBJ2-1 and V is TRBV28; a possible D gene is TRBD2 (6 bases). The CDR3 contains 13 residues. Germline CDR1 MDHEN, CDR2 SYDVKM. V was pared by 3 bases and J by 8 bases, with 11 bases between. This chain's CDR3 is CASSLGRLDEQFF. Here the CDR3 DNA reads TGTGCCAGCAGTTTGGGGAGGCTCGATGAGCAGTTCTTC.

As concerns this clone: The same CDR3 also results from other DNA sequences found in this sample. The chain joins TRBV5-1 to TRBJ2-3, with D possibly TRBD2 on 6 matching bases. The V gene's germline CDR1 is SGHRS and CDR2 YFSETQ. This CDR3 has 14 residues. The germline V and J ends were trimmed by 2 bases and 0 bases, with 7 bases remaining between them. The CDR3 loop reads CASSFSGSTDTQYF. CDR3 sequence (DNA): TGCGCCAGCAGCTTTAGCGGAAGCACAGATACGCAGTATTTT.

A remark on this clone: This sample also contains other DNA sequences that code for the same CDR3. The chain combines TRBV27 with TRBJ2-1, with TRBD2 matching 11 bases. With 5 bases clipped from V and 4 bases from J, the junction kept 4 bases outside the gene matches. The V gene's germline CDR1 is MNHEY and CDR2 SMNVEV (reference sequence). The CDR3 loop spans 15 amino acids. The CDR3 sequence: CASSVAGGPYNEQFF. The CDR3 coding sequence is TGTGCCAGCAGTGTAGCGGGAGGGCCGTACAATGAGCAGTTCTTC.

This chain joins TRBV28 and TRBJ1-1; D is unresolved. The V end was cut by 8 bases, the J end by 1 base, with 14 bases between. Germline V lookup: CDR1 MDHEN, CDR2 SYDVKM. CDR3 size: 14 residues. As DNA, the CDR3 is TGTGCCAGCTTACTTAGTCCGAGGAACACTGAAGCTTTCTTT. It is translated as CASLLSPRNTEAFF.

This clone appeared a few times. The chain employs TRBV7-9 and TRBJ2-7, with 7 bases aligning to TRBD2. This CDR3 has 14 residues. Trimming at V came to 7 bases and at J to 3 bases, leaving 9 bases not matched to a gene. Germline-derived CDR1 and CDR2 are SEHNR and FQNEAQ (reference sequence). DNA of the CDR3: TGTGCCAGCACCCTTAGCGGGCTTAACTACGAGCAGTACTTC. Amino acids: CASTLSGLNYEQYF.